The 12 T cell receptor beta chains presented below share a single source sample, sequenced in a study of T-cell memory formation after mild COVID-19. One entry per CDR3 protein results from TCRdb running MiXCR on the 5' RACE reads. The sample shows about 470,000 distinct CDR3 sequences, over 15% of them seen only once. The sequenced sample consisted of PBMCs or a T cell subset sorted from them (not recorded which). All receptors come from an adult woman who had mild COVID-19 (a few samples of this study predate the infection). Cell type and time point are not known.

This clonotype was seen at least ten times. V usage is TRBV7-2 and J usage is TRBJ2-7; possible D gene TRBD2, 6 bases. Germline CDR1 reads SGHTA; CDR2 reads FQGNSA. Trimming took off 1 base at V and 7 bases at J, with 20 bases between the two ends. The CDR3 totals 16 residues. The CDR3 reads CASSLVSSGPAGEQYF. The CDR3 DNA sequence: TGTGCCAGCAGCTTAGTTTCCTCGGGACCCGCGGGGGAGCAGTACTTC.

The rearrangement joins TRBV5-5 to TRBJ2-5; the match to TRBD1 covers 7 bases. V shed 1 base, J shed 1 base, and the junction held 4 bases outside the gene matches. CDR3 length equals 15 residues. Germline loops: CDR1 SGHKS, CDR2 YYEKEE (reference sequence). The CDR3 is CASSLLSGGQETQYF. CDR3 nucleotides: TGTGCCAGCAGCTTGCTGTCAGGGGGCCAAGAGACCCAGTACTTC.

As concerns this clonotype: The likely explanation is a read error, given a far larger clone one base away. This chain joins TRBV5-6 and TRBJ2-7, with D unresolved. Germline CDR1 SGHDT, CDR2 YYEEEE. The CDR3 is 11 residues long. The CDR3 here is CARSSYYEQYF. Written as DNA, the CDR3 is TGTGCCAGAAGCTCTTACTACGAGCAGTACTTC. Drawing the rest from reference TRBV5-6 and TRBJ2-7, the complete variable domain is DAGVTQSPTHLIKTRGQQVTLRCSPKSGHDTVSWYQQALGQGPQFIFQYYEEEERQRGNFPDRFSGHQFPNYSSELNVNALLLGDSALYLCARSSYYEQYFGPGTRLTVT.

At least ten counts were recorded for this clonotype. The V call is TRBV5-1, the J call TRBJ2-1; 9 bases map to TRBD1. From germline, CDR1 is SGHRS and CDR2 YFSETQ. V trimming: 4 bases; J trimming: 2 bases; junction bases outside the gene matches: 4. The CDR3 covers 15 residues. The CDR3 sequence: CASSSGTGPYNEQFF. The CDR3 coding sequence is TGCGCCAGCAGCAGTGGGACAGGGCCCTACAATGAGCAGTTCTTC.

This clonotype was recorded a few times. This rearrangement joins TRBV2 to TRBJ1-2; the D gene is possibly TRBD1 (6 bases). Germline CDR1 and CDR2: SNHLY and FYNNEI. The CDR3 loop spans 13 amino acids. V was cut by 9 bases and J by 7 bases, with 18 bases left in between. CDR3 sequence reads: CASHTGTQSGYTF. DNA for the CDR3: TGTGCCAGTCACACCGGGACACAATCTGGCTACACCTTC.

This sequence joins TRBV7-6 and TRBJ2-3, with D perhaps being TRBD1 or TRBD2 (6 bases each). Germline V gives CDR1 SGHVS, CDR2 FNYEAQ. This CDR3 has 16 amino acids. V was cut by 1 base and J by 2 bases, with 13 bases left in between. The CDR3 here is CASSLGVGGLTDTQYF. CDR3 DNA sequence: TGTGCCAGCAGCTTAGGAGTAGGGGGGCTCACAGATACGCAGTATTTT.

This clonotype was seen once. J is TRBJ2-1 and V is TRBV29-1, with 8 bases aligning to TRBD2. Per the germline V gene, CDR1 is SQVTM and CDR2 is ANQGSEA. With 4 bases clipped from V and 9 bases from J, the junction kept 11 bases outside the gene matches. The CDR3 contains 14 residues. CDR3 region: CSVAAGAGAFEQFF. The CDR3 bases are TGCAGCGTTGCAGCTGGAGCGGGAGCATTTGAGCAGTTCTTC.

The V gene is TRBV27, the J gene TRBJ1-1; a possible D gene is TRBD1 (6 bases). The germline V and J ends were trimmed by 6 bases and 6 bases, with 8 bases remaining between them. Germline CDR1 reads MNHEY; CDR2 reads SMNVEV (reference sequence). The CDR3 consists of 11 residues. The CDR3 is CASRRGSEAFF. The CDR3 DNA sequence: TGTGCCAGCAGAAGGGGGTCTGAAGCTTTCTTT.

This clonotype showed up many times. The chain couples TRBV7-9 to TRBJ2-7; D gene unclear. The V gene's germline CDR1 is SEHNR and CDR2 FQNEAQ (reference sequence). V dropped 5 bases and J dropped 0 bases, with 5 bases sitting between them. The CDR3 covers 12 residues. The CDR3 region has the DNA TGTGCCAGCAGCCACCTCTCCTACGAGCAGTACTTC. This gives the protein CASSHLSYEQYF.

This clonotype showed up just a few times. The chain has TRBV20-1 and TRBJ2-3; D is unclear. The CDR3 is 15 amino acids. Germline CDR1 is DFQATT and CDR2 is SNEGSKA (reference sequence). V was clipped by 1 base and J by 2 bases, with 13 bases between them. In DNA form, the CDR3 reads TGCAGTGCTAGAGGGGGTGAGAGCTACACAGATACGCAGTATTTT. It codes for CSARGGESYTDTQYF.

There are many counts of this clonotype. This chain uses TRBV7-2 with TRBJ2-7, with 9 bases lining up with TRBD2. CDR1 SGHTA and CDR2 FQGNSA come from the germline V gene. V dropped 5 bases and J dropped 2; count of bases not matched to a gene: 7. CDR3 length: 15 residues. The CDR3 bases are TGTGCCAGCAGCGGGCTAGCGGGGTCAACCTACGAGCAGTACTTC. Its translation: CASSGLAGSTYEQYF.

The CDR3 sequence: CASSQDSSGTDTQYF. The CDR3 region has the DNA TGTGCCAGCAGCCAAGATTCGAGCGGCACAGATACGCAGTATTTT. V and J are TRBV4-2 and TRBJ2-3, with D unclear. V was trimmed by 0 bases and J by 1 base, leaving 8 bases between them. The germline CDR1 and CDR2 sequences are LGHNA and YNFKEQ. The CDR3 runs to 15 residues.